The rows below give T cell receptor beta chains drawn from one sample of a study of T cells in Graves' hyperthyroidism and ophthalmopathy. TCRdb independently ran MiXCR on the multiplex PCR reads; one entry per CDR3 protein. The sample includes around 600,000 distinct CDR3 sequences, roughly 15% of them seen just once. Sequencing was carried out using blood. Receptors originate from a woman aged 50 to 65 with Graves' ophthalmopathy. The CDR3 runs from the conserved cysteine through the conserved F or W. Fields, in order: D gene, J gene, clone size, V gene, CDR3 DNA, CDR3 protein. The D gene is left open where the match is weak. The size entry is marked missing in some rows and otherwise reads once, few, many or a size class.

>-|TRBJ2-7|-|TRBV6-4
TGTGCCACCACTAGGCCCTACGAGCAGTACTTC
CATTRPYEQYF
>-|TRBJ2-1|many|TRBV7-3
TGTGCCAGCAGCCCGACGATAGACAGACCTGAGCAGTTCTTC
CASSPTIDRPEQFF
>-|TRBJ2-1|-|TRBV13
TGTGCCAGCAGCTTCGGGGACCCTATCAATGAGCAGTTCTTC
CASSFGDPINEQFF
>-|TRBJ1-1|many|TRBV6-5
TGTGCCAGCAGTTACTGGGGGGCAATGAACACTGAAGCTTTCTTT
CASSYWGAMNTEAFF
>-|TRBJ1-3|-|TRBV14
TGTGCCAGCAGCCGGCAGGTCGGATCTGGAAACACCATATATTTT
CASSRQVGSGNTIYF
>TRBD2|TRBJ2-2|few|TRBV6-1
TGTGCCAGCAGTCCTAGCGGGAGATGGACCGGGGAGCTGTTTTTT
CASSPSGRWTGELFF
>TRBD2|TRBJ2-5|many|TRBV20-1
TGCAGTGCTCCTGGACTAGCGGGAGGCCCTCAAGAGACCCAGTACTTC
CSAPGLAGGPQETQYF
>-|TRBJ1-5|once|TRBV7-9
TGCGCCAGCAGCCCAGCTAGGACGGACCAGGGGCCCCAGCATTTT
CASSPARTDQGPQHF
>-|TRBJ2-2|few|TRBV24-1
TGTGCCACCAGTGACGGGCCCCCCCCCGGGGAGCTGTTTTTT
CATSDGPPPGELFF
>-|TRBJ2-5|-|TRBV4-1
TGCGCCAGCAGCCAAGACGGATGGGAGACCCAGTACTTC
CASSQDGWETQYF
>-|TRBJ2-7|many|TRBV30
TGTGCCTGTACAGGGCCCGGGAACTACGAGCAGTACTTC
CACTGPGNYEQYF
>-|TRBJ2-5|many|TRBV20-1
TGCAGTGCTAGTGGGGCGGAAGAGACCCAGTACTTC
CSASGAEETQYF
>TRBD1|TRBJ2-7|once|TRBV20-1
TGCAGTGCTAGAGACTACAGGGGGCTGAACGAGCAGTACTTC
CSARDYRGLNEQYF
>-|TRBJ1-5|many|TRBV2
TGTGCCAGCAGCGGACAGTATAGCAATCAGCCCCAGCATTTT
CASSGQYSNQPQHF
>TRBD1|TRBJ2-2|-|TRBV11-1
TGTGCCAGCAGCTTATTCCGACAGGGGTTTTCCGGGGAGCCGTTTTTT
CASSLFRQGFSGEPFF
>TRBD1|TRBJ2-4|-|TRBV4-3
TGCGCCAGCAGCCAATTATTAACAAGCGGGACAGGGTTTGTTAACATTCAGTACTTC
CASSQLLTSGTGFVNIQYF
>-|TRBJ1-1|many|TRBV12-3/TRBV12-4
TGTGCCAGCAGTTTACGGAGGTTGGGGAACACTGAAGCTTTCTTT
CASSLRRLGNTEAFF
>-|TRBJ2-1|many|TRBV6-1
TGTGCCAGCAGTCAACAGGGTCGCGATGAGCAGTTCTTC
CASSQQGRDEQFF
>TRBD1|TRBJ2-5|many|TRBV28
TGTGCCAGCAGAACCGGGACAGGGGGTGCGGAAGAGACCCAGTACTTC
CASRTGTGGAEETQYF
>TRBD2|TRBJ2-7|many|TRBV12-3/TRBV12-4
TGTGCCAGCAGTTCCCGGATTAGCGGGCGCTACGAGCAGTACTTC
CASSSRISGRYEQYF
>TRBD2|TRBJ2-1|many|TRBV11-3
TGTGCCAGCAGCTTAGACCTAGCGGGAGGGTTAAATGAGCAGTTCTTC
CASSLDLAGGLNEQFF
>-|TRBJ2-1|many|TRBV3-1
TGTGTCAGCAGCCTCAAGCCGGGACCCCTAACCTACAATGAGCAGTTCTTC
CVSSLKPGPLTYNEQFF
>-|TRBJ1-2|few|TRBV12-3/TRBV12-4
TGTGCCAGCACCAAGGGGGGGGCTGGCTACACCTTC
CASTKGGAGYTF
>-|TRBJ1-1|few|TRBV14
TGTGCCAGCCCTCGGCGGTGCACTGAAGCTTTCTTT
CASPRRCTEAFF
>-|TRBJ1-4|many|TRBV7-2
TGTGCCAGCAGCGGACGAAATGAAAAACTGTTTTTT
CASSGRNEKLFF
>TRBD1|TRBJ1-5|many|TRBV28
TGTGCCAGCGGGGACAGTAGCAATCAGCCCCAGCATTTT
CASGDSSNQPQHF
>TRBD2|TRBJ2-7|many|TRBV2
TGTGCCAGCAGTGAAGAAGCGGGAGAAGGATTTTCCTACGAGCAGTACTTC
CASSEEAGEGFSYEQYF
>TRBD2|TRBJ2-1|few|TRBV28
TGTGCCAGCAGTTCTAGCGGGAGGGCCAATTATTCCTACAATGAGCAGTTCTTC
CASSSSGRANYSYNEQFF
>TRBD1|TRBJ2-7|few|TRBV5-1
TGCGCCAGCAGCTTGTACAGGGGCCAACCCTACGAGCAGTACTTC
CASSLYRGQPYEQYF